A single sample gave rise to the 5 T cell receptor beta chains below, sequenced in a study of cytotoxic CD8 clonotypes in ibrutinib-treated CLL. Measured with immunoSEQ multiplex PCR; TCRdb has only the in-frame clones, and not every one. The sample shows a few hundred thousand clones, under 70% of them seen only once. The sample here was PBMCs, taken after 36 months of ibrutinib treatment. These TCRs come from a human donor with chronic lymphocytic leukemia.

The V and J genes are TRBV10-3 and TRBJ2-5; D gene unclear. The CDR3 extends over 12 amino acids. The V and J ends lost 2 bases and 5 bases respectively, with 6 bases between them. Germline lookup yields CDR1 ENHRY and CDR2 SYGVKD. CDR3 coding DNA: TGTGCCATCAGTGAGAAATATGAGACCCAGTACTTC. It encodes CAISEKYETQYF.

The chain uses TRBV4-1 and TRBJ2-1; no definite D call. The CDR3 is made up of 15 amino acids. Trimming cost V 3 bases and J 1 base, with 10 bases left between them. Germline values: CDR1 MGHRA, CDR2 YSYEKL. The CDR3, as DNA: TGCGCCAGCAGCCACCTTGCACTTTCCTACAATGAGCAGTTCTTC. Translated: CASSHLALSYNEQFF.

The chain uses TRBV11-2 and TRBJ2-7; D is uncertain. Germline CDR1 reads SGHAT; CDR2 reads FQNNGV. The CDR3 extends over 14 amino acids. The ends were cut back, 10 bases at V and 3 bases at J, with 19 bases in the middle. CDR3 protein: CATRRPLIGYEQYF. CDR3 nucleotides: TGTGCCACCCGCCGACCTCTGATCGGCTACGAGCAGTACTTC.

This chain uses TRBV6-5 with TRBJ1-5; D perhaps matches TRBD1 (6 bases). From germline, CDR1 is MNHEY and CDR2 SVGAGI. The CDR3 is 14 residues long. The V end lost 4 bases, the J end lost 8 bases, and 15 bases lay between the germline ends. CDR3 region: CASSSDRWGKPQHF. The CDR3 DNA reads TGTGCCAGCAGTTCAGACAGGTGGGGGAAGCCCCAGCATTTT.

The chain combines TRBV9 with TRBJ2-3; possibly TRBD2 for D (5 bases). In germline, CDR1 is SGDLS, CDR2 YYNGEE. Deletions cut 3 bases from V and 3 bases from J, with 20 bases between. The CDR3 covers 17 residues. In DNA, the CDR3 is TGTGCCAGCAGCGCCCTCGGTCCTAGGGAGAATACAGATACGCAGTATTTT. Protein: CASSALGPRENTDTQYF. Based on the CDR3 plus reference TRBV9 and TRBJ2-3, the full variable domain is DSGVTQTPKHLITATGQRVTLRCSPRSGDLSVYWYQQSLDQGLQFLIQYYNGEERAKGNILERFSAQQFPDLHSELNLSSLELGDSALYFCASSALGPRENTDTQYFGPGTRLTVL.